This entry concerns a single T cell receptor beta chain. As yet, its antigen is unknown. With the Oncomine TCR Beta short-read assay, DNA from cultured CD4+ T cells was sequenced. MiXCR was run by TCRdb on the PCR reads, yielding one entry per CDR3 protein. This sample has 9,500 to 15,000 distinct CDR3 sequences, with 50% to 75% found just once. Sample treatment: roughly 11-day PBMC culture with coronavirus spike peptide pools or control peptides (ViraFEST assay). The record originates from a study of vaccination and CD4 T cells after COVID-19. The length of the CDR3 is 13 residues. CDR1 SNHLY and CDR2 FYNNEI come from the germline V gene. Trimming removed 6 bases from V and 5 bases from J; junction bases left unmatched: 5. Study-wide findings and caveats: SARS-CoV-2-reactive clonotypes showed a nonsignificant median rise from about 20 to 38.

The sequenced material came from CD4+ T cells from blood, cultured in vitro. V and J are TRBV2 and TRBJ1-1, with 8 bases matching TRBD1. The source of this sequence is a human donor who had recovered from COVID-19. The CDR3 loop reads CASRPRTGTEAFF. In DNA, the CDR3 is TGTGCCAGCAGGCCAAGGACAGGGACTGAAGCTTTCTTT.